This is a list of T cell receptor beta chains from one sample in a study of T cell responses to AZD1222 COVID-19 vaccine. Some clones are missing from TCRdb's copy, which holds only in-frame ones; the method was immunoSEQ multiplex PCR. The profile shows approximately 170,000 clones, 80% to 90% of them singletons. Sequencing was performed on peripheral blood, taken on day 0 of AZD1222 vaccination. The receptors shown here come from an adult in good health. Both conserved end residues are part of each CDR3. D genes are given only for firm matches.

d_call: .
j_call: TRBJ1-5
v_call: TRBV19
cdr3_aa: CASSIEPGDQPQHF
cdr3_nt: TGTGCCAGTAGTATAGAACCAGGGGATCAGCCCCAGCATTTT

d_call: TRBD1
j_call: TRBJ1-2
v_call: TRBV19
cdr3_aa: CASSIGQGNGYTF
cdr3_nt: TGTGCCAGTAGTATAGGACAGGGTAATGGCTACACCTTC

d_call: TRBD1
j_call: TRBJ1-6
v_call: TRBV28
cdr3_aa: CASSSRQGRDNSPLHF
cdr3_nt: TGTGCCAGCAGTTCAAGACAGGGAAGGGATAATTCACCCCTCCACTTT

d_call: .
j_call: TRBJ2-7
v_call: TRBV6-1
cdr3_aa: CASSEAFPGHLGVYEQYF
cdr3_nt: TGTGCCAGCAGTGAAGCTTTCCCCGGACATCTAGGCGTCTACGAGCAGTACTTC

d_call: .
j_call: TRBJ1-5
v_call: TRBV25-1
cdr3_aa: CASSENEGYSNQPQHF
cdr3_nt: TGTGCCAGCAGTGAGAACGAGGGGTATAGCAATCAGCCCCAGCATTTT

d_call: .
j_call: TRBJ1-1
v_call: TRBV9
cdr3_aa: CASSVTHGNTEAFF
cdr3_nt: TGTGCCAGCAGCGTAACACACGGAAACACTGAAGCTTTCTTT

d_call: .
j_call: TRBJ2-1
v_call: TRBV10-3
cdr3_aa: CAISELKGNEQFF
cdr3_nt: TGTGCCATCAGTGAGTTAAAAGGAAATGAGCAGTTCTTC

d_call: .
j_call: TRBJ2-7
v_call: TRBV7-2
cdr3_aa: CASSFRQKTYEQYF
cdr3_nt: TGTGCCAGCAGCTTCCGACAGAAGACCTACGAGCAGTACTTC

d_call: TRBD2
j_call: TRBJ2-1
v_call: TRBV15
cdr3_aa: CATSRERAGDSYNEQFF
cdr3_nt: TGTGCCACCAGCAGAGAACGAGCGGGGGACTCCTACAATGAGCAGTTCTTC

d_call: TRBD1
j_call: TRBJ1-5
v_call: TRBV4-2
cdr3_aa: CASSQETGGFQPQHF
cdr3_nt: TGTGCCAGCAGCCAAGAGACAGGGGGCTTTCAGCCCCAGCATTTT

d_call: .
j_call: TRBJ2-5
v_call: TRBV3-1/TRBV3-2
cdr3_aa: CASSLKVAPRETQYF
cdr3_nt: TGTGCCAGCAGCCTAAAGGTAGCACCCAGGGAGACCCAGTACTTC

d_call: TRBD2
j_call: TRBJ2-7
v_call: TRBV27
cdr3_aa: CASSYGGGYEQYF
cdr3_nt: TGTGCCAGCAGTTATGGGGGGGGCTACGAGCAGTACTTC

d_call: .
j_call: TRBJ2-7
v_call: TRBV2
cdr3_aa: CASKISYEQYF
cdr3_nt: TGTGCCAGCAAAATATCCTACGAGCAGTACTTC

d_call: TRBD2
j_call: TRBJ2-4
v_call: TRBV4-3
cdr3_aa: CASSQDLLWGGAKNIQYF
cdr3_nt: TGCGCCAGCAGCCAAGACCTCTTATGGGGGGGGGCCAAAAACATTCAGTACTTC

d_call: .
j_call: TRBJ1-2
v_call: TRBV3-1/TRBV3-2
cdr3_aa: CASSLEGLDYGYTF
cdr3_nt: TGTGCCAGCAGCCTTGAGGGGTTGGACTATGGCTACACCTTC